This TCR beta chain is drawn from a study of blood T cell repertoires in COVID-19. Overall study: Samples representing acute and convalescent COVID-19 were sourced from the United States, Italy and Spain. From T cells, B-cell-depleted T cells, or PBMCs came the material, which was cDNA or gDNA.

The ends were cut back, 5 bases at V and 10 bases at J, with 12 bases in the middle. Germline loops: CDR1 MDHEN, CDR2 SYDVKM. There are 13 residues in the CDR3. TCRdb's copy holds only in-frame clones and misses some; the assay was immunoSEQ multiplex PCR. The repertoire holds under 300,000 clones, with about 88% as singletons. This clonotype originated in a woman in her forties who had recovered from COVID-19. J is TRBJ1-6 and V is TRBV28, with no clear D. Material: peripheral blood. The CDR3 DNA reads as TGTGCCAGCAGTCCCCTTGATGGCTCACCCCTCCACTTT. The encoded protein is CASSPLDGSPLHF.